This T cell receptor beta chain was observed in a study of blood T cell repertoires in COVID-19. The CDR3 contains 12 residues. Germline CDR1 reads MNHEY; CDR2 reads SVGAGI. The germline V and J ends were trimmed by 4 bases and 2 bases, with 4 bases remaining between them. Repertoires were generated with immunoSEQ multiplex PCR, while TCRdb's copy carries only in-frame clones and drops some. The top ten hold about 1.3% of the sample, which has about 200,000 clones, about 90% seen once. Participant-reported clinical history was the basis for cohort assignment. The chain combines TRBV6-5 with TRBJ2-3; the D is unclear. Specimen: PBMCs or T cells enriched from blood (not recorded which). The sequence came from a man younger than 40 who had recovered from COVID-19. CDR3 bases: TGTGCCAGCAGTTTCATCACAGATACGCAGTATTTT. Translated, it gives CASSFITDTQYF.